This T cell receptor (beta chain) stems from a study of T cells in Graves' hyperthyroidism and ophthalmopathy. TCR beta CDR3 region amplification was performed from RNA transcripts. When the TCR CDR3 underwent first-round RT-PCR, the HTBI primer set was used. One entry per CDR3 protein results from TCRdb running MiXCR on the multiplex PCR reads. The table shows roughly 350,000 distinct CDR3 sequences, with roughly 13% occurring only once. Germline CDR1 is SGHVS and CDR2 is FQNEAQ. Trimming cost V 0 bases and J 3 bases, with 12 bases left between them. The CDR3 sequence is 15 residues long. The receptor was isolated from a woman in her forties with Graves' ophthalmopathy. The chain employs TRBV7-8 and TRBJ2-7; D not certain. The sequenced sample was blood. The CDR3 region is CASSLARTHRYEQYF. The CDR3, as DNA: TGTGCCAGCAGCTTAGCGCGAACCCACCGCTACGAGCAGTACTTC.